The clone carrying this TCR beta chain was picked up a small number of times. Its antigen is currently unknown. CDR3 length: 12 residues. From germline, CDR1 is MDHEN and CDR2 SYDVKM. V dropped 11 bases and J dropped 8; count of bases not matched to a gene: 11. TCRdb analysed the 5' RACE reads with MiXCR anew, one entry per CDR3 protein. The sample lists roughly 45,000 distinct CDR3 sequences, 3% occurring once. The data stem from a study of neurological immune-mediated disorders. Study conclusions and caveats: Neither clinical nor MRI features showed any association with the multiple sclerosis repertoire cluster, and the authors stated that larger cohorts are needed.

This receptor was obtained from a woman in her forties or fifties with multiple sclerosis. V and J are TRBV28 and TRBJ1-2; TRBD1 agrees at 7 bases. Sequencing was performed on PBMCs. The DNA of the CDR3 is TGTGCCGGGAAAAGGACAGGTCGAGGCTACACCTTC. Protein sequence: CAGKRTGRGYTF.